These 18 T cell receptor beta chains share one sample of origin, sequenced in a study of cytomegalovirus exposure and HLA in healthy donors. The PCR contained 60 Vbeta and 13 Jbeta primers. Generated by immunoSEQ multiplex PCR, the TCRdb table keeps only in-frame clones and is missing some. The sample records some 180,000 clones, 80% to 85% being singletons. Sequencing was carried out using PBMCs. The receptors here all came from a woman younger than 35 in good health and CMV-seronegative.

This sequence joins TRBV27 and TRBJ2-7; 8 nucleotides align to TRBD2. The length of the CDR3 is 15 residues. Germline CDR1 reads MNHEY; CDR2 reads SMNVEV (reference sequence). V gave up 8 bases and J gave up 5 bases; unmatched junction bases: 14. CDR3 coding DNA: TGTGCCAGCCGTCGAGCGGGAGCGGGGAGTCACGAGCAGTACTTC. This encodes CASRRAGAGSHEQYF.

The rearrangement uses TRBV28 and TRBJ2-7, with D possibly TRBD1 on 6 matching bases. The CDR3 length is 13 residues. V lost 10 bases to trimming and J lost 3 bases, with 16 bases between them. CDR1 is MDHEN and CDR2 is SYDVKM in the germline V gene. CDR3 DNA sequence: TGTGCCACCACCCCAGGGGACCTCTACGAGCAGTACTTC. Amino acids: CATTPGDLYEQYF.

The chain uses TRBV5-1 and TRBJ1-1, with TRBD1 matching 8 bases. CDR1 SGHRS and CDR2 YFSETQ come from the germline V gene. The CDR3 covers 12 residues. Trimming at V came to 4 bases and at J to 10 bases, leaving 6 bases not matched to a gene. CDR3 sequence reads: CASSPRGQAAFF. DNA for the CDR3: TGCGCCAGCAGCCCCAGGGGGCAAGCAGCTTTCTTT.

The genes are TRBV19 and TRBJ1-1, with no clear D. Trimming removed 1 base at V and 7 bases at J, with 13 bases between. The CDR3 has 14 residues. Germline V gives CDR1 LNHDA, CDR2 SQIVND (reference sequence). CDR3 nucleotide sequence: TGTGCCAGTAGTATAGGAGGCAGCCACCGTGAAGCTTTCTTT. Translation: CASSIGGSHREAFF.

V gene TRBV28 combines with J gene TRBJ2-7; TRBD2 agrees at 8 bases. CDR1 and CDR2 (germline): MDHEN, SYDVKM. This CDR3 comprises 14 residues. V was clipped by 4 bases and J by 2 bases; unmatched bases: 4. This CDR3 is CASSSTSVAYEQYF. The CDR3, as DNA: TGTGCCAGCAGTTCGACTAGCGTCGCCTACGAGCAGTACTTC.

This chain links TRBV11-2 with TRBJ1-3; 7 bases fit TRBD1. The CDR3 length is 16 residues. V lost 1 base to trimming and J lost 4 bases; unmatched junction nucleotides: 7. Looked up from germline, CDR1 is SGHAT and CDR2 is FQNNGV. Written as DNA, the CDR3 is TGTGCCAGCAGCTTAGCTCTGACAGGGATCGGAAACACCATATATTTT. Protein product: CASSLALTGIGNTIYF.

The chain uses TRBV6-5 and TRBJ1-6, with TRBD1 matching 8 bases. Germline values: CDR1 MNHEY, CDR2 SVGAGI. After removal of 2 bases from V and 7 bases from J, the junction contained 1 base not matched to a gene. This CDR3 spans 14 amino acids. In DNA, the CDR3 is TGTGCCAGCAGTTACGACAGGGGAAATTCACCCCTCCACTTT. Protein: CASSYDRGNSPLHF.

On this clone itself: The germline gene is not matched at one end of the junction; a read error may be the cause. Other DNA sequences within the sample encode an identical CDR3. This chain uses TRBV27 with TRBJ2-1; D uncertain. Looked up from germline, CDR1 is MNHEY and CDR2 is SMNVEV (reference sequence). The CDR3 runs to 14 residues. CDR3 nucleotides: TGCGCCAGCAGTTTAGTGCGGAGTTCCAATGAGCAGTTCTTC. Translated: CASSLVRSSNEQFF.

The CDR3 region is CASSLGRGKQYF. The CDR3 DNA sequence: TGTGCCAGCAGCTTGGGGCGGGGGAAGCAGTACTTC. The chain recombines TRBV5-4 with TRBJ2-7, with 7 nucleotides matching TRBD2. Looked up from germline, CDR1 is SGHNT and CDR2 is YYREEE (reference sequence). CDR3 size: 12 residues. V gave up 0 bases and J gave up 8 bases; unmatched junction bases: 2.

This clone was found once. The chain is built from TRBV7-2 and TRBJ2-7; 13 bases match TRBD2. The CDR3 length is 15 residues. The V and J ends lost 5 bases and 7 bases, in that order; junction bases with no gene match: 8. Germline-derived CDR1 and CDR2 are SGHTA and FQGNSA. For the CDR3, the DNA is TGTGCCAGCAGCCCTCCCGGACTAGCGGGAGTTGAGCAGTACTTC. As protein: CASSPPGLAGVEQYF.

The CDR3 here is CAWSYRQGRGTTEAFF. The CDR3 DNA follows: TGTGCCTGGAGTTACAGACAGGGGCGAGGAACGACTGAAGCTTTCTTT. The chain couples TRBV30 to TRBJ1-1; 8 nucleotides align to TRBD1. The CDR3 length is 16 residues. From germline, CDR1 is GTSNPN and CDR2 SVGIG (reference sequence). V trimming: 2 bases; J trimming: 5 bases; junction bases outside the gene matches: 13.

This chain links TRBV9 with TRBJ2-3, with 8 bases identical to TRBD1. Losses at the gene ends were 3 bases for V and 5 bases for J; bases not matched to a gene: 8. The CDR3 runs to 15 residues. Germline CDR1 SGDLS, CDR2 YYNGEE. This CDR3 is CASSGRGHPGDTQYF. DNA of the CDR3: TGTGCCAGCAGCGGCAGGGGGCATCCGGGAGATACGCAGTATTTT.

The J gene is TRBJ1-1, the V gene TRBV30; 7 bases are a match to TRBD1. Losses at the gene ends were 3 bases for V and 1 base for J; bases not matched to a gene: 11. This CDR3 is built from 16 residues. CDR1 is GTSNPN, CDR2 SVGIG, per germline (reference sequence). Written as DNA, the CDR3 is TGTGCCTGGAGGTCGACAGGGAGATATAAGAACACTGAAGCTTTCTTT. This sequence encodes CAWRSTGRYKNTEAFF.

This sequence joins TRBV7-2 and TRBJ1-6; D not certain. Trimming pared 5 bases from V and 6 bases from J, leaving 8 bases between. Germline V gene sequence: CDR1 SGHTA, CDR2 FQGNSA. The CDR3 sequence is 13 residues long. The CDR3 region is CASSPSLNSPLHF. Written as DNA, the CDR3 is TGTGCCAGCAGCCCGAGTCTTAATTCACCCCTCCACTTT.

J is TRBJ1-2 and V is TRBV27, with 7 bases that match TRBD1. V shed 5 bases and J 7 bases; nucleotides not matched to a gene: 13. Germline values: CDR1 MNHEY, CDR2 SMNVEV (reference sequence). The CDR3 loop spans 15 amino acids. The CDR3 nucleotides read TGTGCCAGCAGTATTCTCAGGGGGAGAGGGGGTGGCTACACCTTC. Translated, it gives CASSILRGRGGGYTF.

The CDR3 spells CASAWATDTQYF. In DNA form, the CDR3 reads TGCGCCAGCGCGTGGGCCACAGATACGCAGTATTTT. The genes are TRBV5-1 and TRBJ2-3; D ambiguous. This CDR3 has 12 residues. CDR1 is SGHRS, CDR2 YFSETQ, per germline. Between the trimmed V and J ends, which lost 7 bases and 2 bases, there was a span of 8 bases.

V gene TRBV27 combines with J gene TRBJ2-7; the match to TRBD2 covers 15 bases. The junction had 7 bases not matched to a gene; V was cut back by 7 bases and J by 0 bases. CDR3 size: 17 residues. Germline V CDR1 and CDR2: MNHEY, SMNVEV (reference sequence). The chain's CDR3 is CASIPGLAGGRSYEQYV. CDR3 coding DNA: TGTGCCAGCATCCCGGGACTAGCGGGAGGCCGCTCCTACGAGCAGTACGTC.

The gene calls are TRBV7-9 and TRBJ2-1; a possible D gene is TRBD2 (6 bases). Per germline, CDR1 SEHNR and CDR2 FQNEAQ (reference sequence). The CDR3 sequence is 15 residues long. V lost 3 bases and J lost 6, with 15 bases in between. The CDR3 protein is CASSFRLDDANEQFF. The CDR3 nucleotides are TGTGCCAGCAGCTTTAGACTAGATGACGCCAATGAGCAGTTCTTC.